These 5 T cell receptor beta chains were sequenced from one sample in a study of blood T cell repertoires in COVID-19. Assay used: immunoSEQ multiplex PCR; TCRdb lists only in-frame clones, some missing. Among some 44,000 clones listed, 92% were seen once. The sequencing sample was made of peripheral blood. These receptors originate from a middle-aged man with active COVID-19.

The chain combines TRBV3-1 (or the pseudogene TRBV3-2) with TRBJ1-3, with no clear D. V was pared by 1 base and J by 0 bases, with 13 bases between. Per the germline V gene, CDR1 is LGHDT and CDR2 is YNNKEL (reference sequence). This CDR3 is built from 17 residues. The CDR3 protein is CASSQAGGRSSGNTIYF. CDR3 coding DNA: TGTGCCAGCAGCCAAGCCGGAGGACGGAGCTCTGGAAACACCATATATTTT.

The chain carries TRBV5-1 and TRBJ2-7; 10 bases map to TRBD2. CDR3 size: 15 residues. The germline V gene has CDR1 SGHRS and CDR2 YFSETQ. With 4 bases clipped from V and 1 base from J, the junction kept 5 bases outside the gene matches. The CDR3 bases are TGCGCCAGCAGCCCTAGCGGGAGAGGATCCTACGAGCAGTACTTC. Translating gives CASSPSGRGSYEQYF.

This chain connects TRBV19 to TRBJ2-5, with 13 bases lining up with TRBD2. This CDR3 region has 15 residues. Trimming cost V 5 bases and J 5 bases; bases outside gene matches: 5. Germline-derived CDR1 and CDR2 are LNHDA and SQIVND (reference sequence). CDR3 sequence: CASSGTSGTAETQYF. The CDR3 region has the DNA TGTGCCAGTAGTGGGACTAGCGGGACTGCGGAGACCCAGTACTTC.

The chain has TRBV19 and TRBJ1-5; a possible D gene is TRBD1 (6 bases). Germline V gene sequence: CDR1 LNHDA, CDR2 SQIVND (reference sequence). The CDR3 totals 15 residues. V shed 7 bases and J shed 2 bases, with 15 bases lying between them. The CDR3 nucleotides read TGTGCCAGTATGAAGGACAGCATCGGCAATCAGCCCCAGCATTTT. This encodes CASMKDSIGNQPQHF.

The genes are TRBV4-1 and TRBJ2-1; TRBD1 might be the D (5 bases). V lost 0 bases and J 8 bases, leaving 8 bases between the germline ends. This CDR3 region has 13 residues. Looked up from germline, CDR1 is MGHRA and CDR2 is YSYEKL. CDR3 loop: CASSQEVGDEQFF. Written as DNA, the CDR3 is TGCGCCAGCAGCCAAGAAGTAGGGGATGAGCAGTTCTTC.